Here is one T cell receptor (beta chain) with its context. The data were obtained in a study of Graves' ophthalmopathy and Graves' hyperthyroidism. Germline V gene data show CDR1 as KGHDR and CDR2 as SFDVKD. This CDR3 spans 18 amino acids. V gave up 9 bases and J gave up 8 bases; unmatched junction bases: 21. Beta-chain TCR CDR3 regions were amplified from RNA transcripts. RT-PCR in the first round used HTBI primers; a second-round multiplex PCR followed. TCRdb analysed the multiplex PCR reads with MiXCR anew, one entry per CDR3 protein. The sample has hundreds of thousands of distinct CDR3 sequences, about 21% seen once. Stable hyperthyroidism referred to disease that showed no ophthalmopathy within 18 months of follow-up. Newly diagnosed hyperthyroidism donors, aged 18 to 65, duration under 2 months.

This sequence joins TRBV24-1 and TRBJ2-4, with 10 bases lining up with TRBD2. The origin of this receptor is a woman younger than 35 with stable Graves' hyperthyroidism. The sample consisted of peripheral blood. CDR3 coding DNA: TGTGCCACCGCGAGCTATAGCGGGGGGCGCACCTGTGTGTACATTCAGTACTTC. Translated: CATASYSGGRTCVYIQYF.